The 16 T cell receptor beta chains in this list originate from one sample, sequenced in a study of blood T cell repertoires in COVID-19. Generated by immunoSEQ multiplex PCR, the TCRdb table keeps only in-frame clones and is missing some. This sample has 45,000 to 60,000 clones, with roughly nine tenths found just once. Sequencing input: peripheral blood. These receptors were collected from a man aged 55-75 years with acute or convalescent COVID-19.

This clone was detected once. The chain joins TRBV15 to TRBJ1-2, with D unclear. CDR3 size: 15 residues. V dropped 0 bases and J dropped 0 bases, with 8 bases sitting between them. Germline CDR1 reads LNHNV; CDR2 reads YYDKDF (reference sequence). In DNA, the CDR3 is TGTGCCACCAGCAGAGAGCAGGTCCCTAACTATGGCTACACCTTC. This sequence encodes CATSREQVPNYGYTF.

The J gene is TRBJ1-2, the V gene TRBV10-3; possibly TRBD1 for D (6 bases). The CDR3 runs 17 residues. The V and J ends lost 10 bases and 7 bases respectively, with 31 bases between them. Germline values: CDR1 ENHRY, CDR2 SYGVKD. The chain's CDR3 is CATGPGQRVQEAAGYTF. DNA for the CDR3: TGTGCCACGGGGCCGGGACAACGTGTACAGGAGGCGGCTGGCTACACCTTC.

This clone appeared a few times. This rearrangement joins TRBV10-2 to TRBJ1-6; tentative D call: TRBD1 (6 bases). V lost 5 bases, J lost 7 bases, and 9 bases lay in between. CDR1 WSHSY and CDR2 SAAADI come from the germline V gene. This CDR3 is built from 13 residues. The CDR3 spells CASSNRANSPLHF. CDR3 sequence (DNA): TGCGCCAGCAGTAACAGGGCGAATTCACCCCTCCACTTT.

V usage is TRBV9 and J usage is TRBJ1-6, with unresolved D. The CDR3 spans 14 residues. Deletions cut 2 bases from V and 5 bases from J, with 8 bases between. In germline, CDR1 is SGDLS, CDR2 YYNGEE. CDR3 protein: CASSVGPNNSPLHF. The CDR3 coding sequence is TGTGCCAGCAGCGTTGGGCCGAATAATTCACCCCTCCACTTT.

This clone was observed a few times. The rearrangement uses TRBV2 and TRBJ2-5, with a weak D call TRBD1 (6 bases). Germline-derived CDR1 and CDR2 are SNHLY and FYNNEI. Trimming shortened V by 8 bases and J by 5 bases, and 15 bases separated the two germline ends. The CDR3 extends over 13 amino acids. The CDR3 bases are TGTGCCAGCCGGTCAGGGGTGACGGAGACCCAGTACTTC. Amino acid sequence: CASRSGVTETQYF. Together with reference TRBV2 and TRBJ2-5, the CDR3 gives the full variable domain: EPEVTQTPSHQVTQMGQEVILRCVPISNHLYFYWYRQILGQKVEFLVSFYNNEISEKSEIFDDQFSVERPDGSNFTLKIRSTKLEDSAMYFCASRSGVTETQYFGPGTRLLVL.

The chain recombines TRBV18 with TRBJ1-5, with TRBD1 matching 7 bases. Germline loops: CDR1 KGHSH, CDR2 LQKENI. The CDR3 loop spans 14 amino acids. Trimming at V came to 5 bases and at J to 4 bases, leaving 5 bases not matched to a gene. The CDR3 sequence is CASSRQGDNQPQHF. The CDR3 DNA reads as TGTGCCAGCTCAAGACAGGGCGATAATCAGCCCCAGCATTTT.

This chain links TRBV11-2 with TRBJ2-7; a possible D gene is TRBD2 (6 bases). With 6 bases removed from V and 9 bases from J, the gap between germline ends came to 21 bases. The CDR3 loop spans 14 amino acids. Germline assignment: CDR1 SGHAT and CDR2 FQNNGV. The DNA for the CDR3 is TGTGCCAGCAGGATTTCGGGACTTTCTCGGAGGCAGTACTTC. This translates into CASRISGLSRRQYF.

The V call is TRBV27, the J call TRBJ1-1; D is uncertain. Germline assignment: CDR1 MNHEY and CDR2 SMNVEV (reference sequence). Trimming stripped 8 bases from V and 1 base from J, with 14 bases between. The CDR3 extends over 14 amino acids. This CDR3 is CASRLGPQNTEAFF. CDR3 nucleotides: TGTGCCAGCCGACTAGGGCCTCAGAACACTGAAGCTTTCTTT.

This clone occurred a few times. The chain employs TRBV6-5 and TRBJ2-7; TRBD1 matches 7 bases. With V trimmed by 2 bases and J by 4 bases, 2 bases remained unmatched. This CDR3 is built from 13 residues. The germline CDR1 and CDR2 sequences are MNHEY and SVGAGI. The CDR3 here is CASSYAQGYEQYF. In DNA, the CDR3 is TGTGCCAGCAGTTACGCACAGGGGTACGAGCAGTACTTC.

The gene calls are TRBV30 and TRBJ2-3; perhaps TRBD1 as D (5 bases). The V gene lost 5 bases and the J gene lost 1 base, with 16 bases spanning the gap. CDR1 and CDR2 (germline): GTSNPN, SVGIG (reference sequence). This CDR3 region has 15 residues. In DNA form, the CDR3 reads TGTGCCTGGGGGGCAGGTCAGTGGGGCACAGATACGCAGTATTTT. It encodes CAWGAGQWGTDTQYF.

V usage is TRBV2 and J usage is TRBJ2-6, with D uncertain. CDR3 length equals 14 residues. CDR1 is SNHLY, CDR2 FYNNEI, per germline. V lost 4 bases, J lost 0 bases, and 4 bases lay in between. The CDR3 protein is CASSVGSGANVLTF. CDR3 DNA sequence: TGTGCCAGCAGTGTCGGCTCTGGGGCCAACGTCCTGACTTTC.

This clone has at least ten counts. This chain connects TRBV5-1 to TRBJ2-7, with D maybe TRBD2 (5 bases). The V gene lost 0 bases and the J gene lost 2 bases, with 12 bases spanning the gap. CDR3 length: 15 amino acids. Germline V gene lookup returns CDR1 SGHRS and CDR2 YFSETQ. CDR3 loop: CASSLAEGLTYEQYF. The CDR3 coding sequence is TGCGCCAGCAGCTTGGCTGAGGGTCTCACCTACGAGCAGTACTTC.

J is TRBJ2-7 and V is TRBV7-8; D is possibly TRBD1 (8 bases). Between the trimmed V and J ends, which lost 4 bases and 6 bases, there was a span of 19 bases. This CDR3 has 15 residues. The germline gives CDR1 SGHVS, CDR2 FQNEAQ. The CDR3 region has the DNA TGTGCCAGCAGCTATTTCTCAGGGGGCGGGGGCGAGCAGTACTTC. Translating it yields CASSYFSGGGGEQYF.

In DNA form, the CDR3 reads TGCGCCAGCAGCTTGGGCGGAGGAGGGCCGGGGCAGTACTTC. Translated: CASSLGGGGPGQYF. The V gene is TRBV5-1, the J gene TRBJ2-7; D might be TRBD2 (6 bases). Trimming pared 0 bases from V and 9 bases from J, leaving 16 bases between. This CDR3 is built from 14 residues. Germline V gives CDR1 SGHRS, CDR2 YFSETQ.

J is TRBJ2-1 and V is TRBV6-5, with no clear D. Germline loops: CDR1 MNHEY, CDR2 SVGAGI. The CDR3 extends over 11 amino acids. Trimming took 7 bases from V and 4 from J, leaving 5 bases between them. The CDR3 sequence: CASTTYNEQFF. The CDR3 nucleotides read TGTGCCAGCACGACTTACAATGAGCAGTTCTTC.

J is TRBJ1-1 and V is TRBV3-1 (or the pseudogene TRBV3-2); 8 bases match TRBD1. Germline lookup yields CDR1 LGHDT and CDR2 YNNKEL (reference sequence). The CDR3 has 15 amino acids. Unmatched junction bases numbered 9, after V lost 7 bases and J lost 2 bases. DNA for the CDR3: TGTGCCAGCAACCTAGCCGGACAGGGAAACACTGAAGCTTTCTTT. Its translation is CASNLAGQGNTEAFF.